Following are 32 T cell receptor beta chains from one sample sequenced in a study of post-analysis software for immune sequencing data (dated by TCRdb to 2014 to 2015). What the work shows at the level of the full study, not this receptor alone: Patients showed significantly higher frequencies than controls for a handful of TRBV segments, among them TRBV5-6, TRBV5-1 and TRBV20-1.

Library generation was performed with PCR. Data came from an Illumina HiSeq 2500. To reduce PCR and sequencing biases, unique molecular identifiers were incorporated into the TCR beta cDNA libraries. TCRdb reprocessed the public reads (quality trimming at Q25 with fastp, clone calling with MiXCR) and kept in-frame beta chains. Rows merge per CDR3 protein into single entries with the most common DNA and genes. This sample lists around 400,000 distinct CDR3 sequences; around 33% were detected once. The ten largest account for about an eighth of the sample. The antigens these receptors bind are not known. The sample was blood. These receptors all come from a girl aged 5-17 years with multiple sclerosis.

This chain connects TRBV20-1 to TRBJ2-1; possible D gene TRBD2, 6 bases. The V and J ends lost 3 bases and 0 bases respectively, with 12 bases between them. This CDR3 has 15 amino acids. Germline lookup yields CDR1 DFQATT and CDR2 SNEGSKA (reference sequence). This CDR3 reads CSARAGHSSYNEQFF. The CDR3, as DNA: TGCAGTGCTAGGGCGGGGCATAGCTCCTACAATGAGCAGTTCTTC.

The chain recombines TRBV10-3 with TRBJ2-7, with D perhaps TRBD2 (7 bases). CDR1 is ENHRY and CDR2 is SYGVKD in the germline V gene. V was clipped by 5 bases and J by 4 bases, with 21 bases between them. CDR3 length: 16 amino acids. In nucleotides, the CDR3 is TGTGCCATCAGTCGGCTTGGAGGGGGGGCGGCGTACGAGCAGTACTTC. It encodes CAISRLGGGAAYEQYF.

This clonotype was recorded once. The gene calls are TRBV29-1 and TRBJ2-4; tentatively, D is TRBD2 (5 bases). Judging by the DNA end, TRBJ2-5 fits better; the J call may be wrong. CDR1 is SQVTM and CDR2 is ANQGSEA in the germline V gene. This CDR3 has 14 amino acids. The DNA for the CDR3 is TGCAGCGTTGATGTTACGGGGATCCAAGAGACCCAGTACTTC. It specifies CSVDVTGIQETQYF.

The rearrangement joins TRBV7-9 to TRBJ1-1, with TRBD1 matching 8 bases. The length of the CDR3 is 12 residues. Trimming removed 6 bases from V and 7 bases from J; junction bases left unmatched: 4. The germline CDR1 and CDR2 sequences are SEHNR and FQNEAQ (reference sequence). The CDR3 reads CASSPGQGEAFF. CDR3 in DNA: TGTGCCAGCAGTCCCGGACAGGGTGAAGCTTTCTTT.

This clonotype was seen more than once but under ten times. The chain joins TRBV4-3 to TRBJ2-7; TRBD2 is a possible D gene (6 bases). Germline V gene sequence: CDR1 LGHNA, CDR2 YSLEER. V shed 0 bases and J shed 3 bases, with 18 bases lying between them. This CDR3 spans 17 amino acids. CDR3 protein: CASSQDVTPGDRYEQYF. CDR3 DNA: TGCGCCAGCAGCCAAGACGTAACCCCGGGGGACCGCTACGAGCAGTACTTC.

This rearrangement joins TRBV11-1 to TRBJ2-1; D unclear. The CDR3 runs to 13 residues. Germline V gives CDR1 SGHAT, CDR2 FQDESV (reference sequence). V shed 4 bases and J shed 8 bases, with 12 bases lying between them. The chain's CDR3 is CASSSSRKDEQFF. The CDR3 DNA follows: TGTGCCAGCAGCTCGTCCCGGAAGGATGAGCAGTTCTTC.

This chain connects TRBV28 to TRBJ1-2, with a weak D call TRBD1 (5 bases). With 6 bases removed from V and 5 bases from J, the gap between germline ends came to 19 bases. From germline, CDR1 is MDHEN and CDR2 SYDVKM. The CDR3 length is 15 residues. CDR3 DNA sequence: TGTGCCAGCAGCTCCGGGACCTCCCACGGTTATGGCTACACCTTC. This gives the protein CASSSGTSHGYGYTF.

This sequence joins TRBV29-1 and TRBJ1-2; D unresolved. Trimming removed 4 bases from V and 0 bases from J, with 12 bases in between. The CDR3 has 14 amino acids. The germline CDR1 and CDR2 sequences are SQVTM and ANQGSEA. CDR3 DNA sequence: TGCAGCGTTGTGGCCGGCCTGGCTAACTATGGCTACACCTTC. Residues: CSVVAGLANYGYTF. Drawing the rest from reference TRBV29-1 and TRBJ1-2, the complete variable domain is SAVISQKPSRDICQRGTSLTIQCQVDSQVTMMFWYRQQPGQSLTLIATANQGSEATYESGFVIDKFPISRPNLTFSTLTVSNMSPEDSSIYLCSVVAGLANYGYTFGSGTRLTVV.

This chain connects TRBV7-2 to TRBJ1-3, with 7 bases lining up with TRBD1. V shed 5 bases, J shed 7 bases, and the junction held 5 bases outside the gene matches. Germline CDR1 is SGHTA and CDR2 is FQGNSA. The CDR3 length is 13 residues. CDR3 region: CASSLTGWNTIYF. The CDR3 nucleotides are TGTGCCAGCAGCCTGACAGGGTGGAACACCATATATTTT.

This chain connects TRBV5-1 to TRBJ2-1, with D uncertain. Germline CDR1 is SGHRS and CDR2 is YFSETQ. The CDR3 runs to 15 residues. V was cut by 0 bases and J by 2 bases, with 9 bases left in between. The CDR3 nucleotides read TGCGCCAGCAGCTTGGTCGCGGAAACCTACAATGAGCAGTTCTTC. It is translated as CASSLVAETYNEQFF.

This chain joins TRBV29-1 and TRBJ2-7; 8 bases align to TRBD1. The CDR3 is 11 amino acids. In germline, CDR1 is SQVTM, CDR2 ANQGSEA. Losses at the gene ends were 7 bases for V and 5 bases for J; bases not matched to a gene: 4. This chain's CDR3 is CSGGQGDEQYF. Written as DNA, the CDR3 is TGCAGCGGTGGACAGGGAGACGAGCAGTACTTC.

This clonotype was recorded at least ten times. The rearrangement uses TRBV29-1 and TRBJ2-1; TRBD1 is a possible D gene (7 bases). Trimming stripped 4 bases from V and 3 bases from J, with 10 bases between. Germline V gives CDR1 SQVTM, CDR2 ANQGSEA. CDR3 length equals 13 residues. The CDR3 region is CSVAGGLYNEQFF. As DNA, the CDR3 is TGCAGCGTTGCAGGGGGACTCTACAATGAGCAGTTCTTC.

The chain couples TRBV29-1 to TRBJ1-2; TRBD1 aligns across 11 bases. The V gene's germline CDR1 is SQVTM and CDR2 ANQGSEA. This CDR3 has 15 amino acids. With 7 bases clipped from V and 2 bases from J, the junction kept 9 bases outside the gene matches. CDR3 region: CSAPLWTGGNYGYTF. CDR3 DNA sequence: TGCAGCGCTCCCCTCTGGACAGGGGGCAACTATGGCTACACCTTC.

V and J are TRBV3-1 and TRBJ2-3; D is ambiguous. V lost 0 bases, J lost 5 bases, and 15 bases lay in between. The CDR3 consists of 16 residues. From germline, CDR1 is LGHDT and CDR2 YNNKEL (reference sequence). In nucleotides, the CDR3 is TGTGCCAGCAGCCAAGACCGGCTTTTCCGAGGAGATACGCAGTATTTT. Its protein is CASSQDRLFRGDTQYF.

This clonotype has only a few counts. CDR3 nucleotide sequence: TGTGCCAGCAGCCCTCTGGGGGGCCATGGCTACACCTTC. Its protein product is CASSPLGGHGYTF. The chain is built from TRBV28 and TRBJ1-2; perhaps TRBD1 as D (6 bases). Deletions cut 6 bases from V and 6 bases from J, with 14 bases between. The CDR3 is made up of 13 amino acids. Per germline, CDR1 MDHEN and CDR2 SYDVKM.

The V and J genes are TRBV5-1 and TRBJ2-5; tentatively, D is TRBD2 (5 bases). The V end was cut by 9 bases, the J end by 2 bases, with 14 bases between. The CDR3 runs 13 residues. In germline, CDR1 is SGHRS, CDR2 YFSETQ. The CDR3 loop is CATSKSGQETQYF. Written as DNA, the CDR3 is TGCGCCACCTCGAAAAGCGGACAAGAGACCCAGTACTTC.

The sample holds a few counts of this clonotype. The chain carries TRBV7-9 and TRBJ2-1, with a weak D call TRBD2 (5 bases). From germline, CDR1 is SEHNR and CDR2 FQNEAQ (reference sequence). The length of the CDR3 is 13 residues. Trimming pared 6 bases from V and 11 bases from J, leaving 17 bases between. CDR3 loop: CASRAREGRKQFF. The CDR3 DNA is TGTGCCAGCAGGGCACGGGAAGGCCGAAAGCAGTTCTTC.

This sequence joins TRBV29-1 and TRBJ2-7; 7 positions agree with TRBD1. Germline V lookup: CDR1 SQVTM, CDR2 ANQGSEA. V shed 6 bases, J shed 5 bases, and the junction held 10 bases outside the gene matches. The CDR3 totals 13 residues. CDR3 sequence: CSVKGTVLNEQYF. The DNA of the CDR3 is TGCAGCGTCAAAGGGACAGTCCTCAACGAGCAGTACTTC.

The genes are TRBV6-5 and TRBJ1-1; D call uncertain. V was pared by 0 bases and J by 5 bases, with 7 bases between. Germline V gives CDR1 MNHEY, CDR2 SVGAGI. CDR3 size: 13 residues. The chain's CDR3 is CASSYSGVTEAFF. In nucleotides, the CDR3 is TGTGCCAGCAGTTACTCTGGGGTTACTGAAGCTTTCTTT.

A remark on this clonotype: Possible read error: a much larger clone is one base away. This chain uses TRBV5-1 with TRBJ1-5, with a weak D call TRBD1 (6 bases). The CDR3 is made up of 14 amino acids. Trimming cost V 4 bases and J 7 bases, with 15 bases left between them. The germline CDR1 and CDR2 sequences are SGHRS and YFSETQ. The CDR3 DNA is TGCGCCAGCAGCCCGGCGGGGGGGCACCAGCCCCAGCATTTT. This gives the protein CASSPAGGHQPQHF.

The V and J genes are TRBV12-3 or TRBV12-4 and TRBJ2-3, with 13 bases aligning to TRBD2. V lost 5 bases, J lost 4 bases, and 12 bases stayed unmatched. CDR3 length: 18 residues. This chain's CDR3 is CASSPGLAGVGSPDTQYF. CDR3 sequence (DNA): TGTGCCAGCAGTCCTGGACTAGCGGGGGTTGGGTCACCAGATACGCAGTATTTT.

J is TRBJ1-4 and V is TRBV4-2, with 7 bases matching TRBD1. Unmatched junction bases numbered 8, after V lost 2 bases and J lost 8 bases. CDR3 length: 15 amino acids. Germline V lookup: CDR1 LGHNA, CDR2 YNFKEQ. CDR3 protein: CASSQPRQGREKLFF. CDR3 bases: TGTGCCAGCAGCCAACCCCGACAGGGAAGGGAAAAACTGTTTTTT.

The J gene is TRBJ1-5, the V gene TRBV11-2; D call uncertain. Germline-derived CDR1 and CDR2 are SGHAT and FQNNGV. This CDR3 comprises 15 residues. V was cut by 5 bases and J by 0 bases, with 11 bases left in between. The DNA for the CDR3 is TGTGCCAGCAGCCCCGAGTTAGGTAGCAATCAGCCCCAGCATTTT. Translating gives CASSPELGSNQPQHF.

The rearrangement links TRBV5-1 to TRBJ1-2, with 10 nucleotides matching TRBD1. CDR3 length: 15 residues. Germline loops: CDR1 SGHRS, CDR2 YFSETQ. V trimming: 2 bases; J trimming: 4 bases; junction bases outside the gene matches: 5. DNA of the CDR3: TGCGCCAGCAGCTTTTCGGACAGGGGGAGCTATGGCTACACCTTC. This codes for CASSFSDRGSYGYTF.

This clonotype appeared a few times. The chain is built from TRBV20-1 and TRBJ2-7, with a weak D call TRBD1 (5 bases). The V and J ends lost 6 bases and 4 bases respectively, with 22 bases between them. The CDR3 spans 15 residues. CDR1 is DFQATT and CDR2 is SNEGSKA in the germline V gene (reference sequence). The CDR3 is CSAPSPRRGLYEQYF. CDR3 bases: TGCAGTGCCCCCAGTCCCCGTAGGGGCCTATACGAGCAGTACTTC.

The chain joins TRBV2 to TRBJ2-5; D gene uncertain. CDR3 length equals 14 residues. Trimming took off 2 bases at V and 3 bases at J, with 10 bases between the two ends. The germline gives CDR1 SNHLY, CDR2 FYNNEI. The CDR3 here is CASSETFLKETQYF. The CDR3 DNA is TGTGCCAGCAGTGAAACATTCTTAAAAGAGACCCAGTACTTC. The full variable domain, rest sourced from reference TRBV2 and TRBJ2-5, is EPEVTQTPSHQVTQMGQEVILRCVPISNHLYFYWYRQILGQKVEFLVSFYNNEISEKSEIFDDQFSVERPDGSNFTLKIRSTKLEDSAMYFCASSETFLKETQYFGPGTRLLVL.

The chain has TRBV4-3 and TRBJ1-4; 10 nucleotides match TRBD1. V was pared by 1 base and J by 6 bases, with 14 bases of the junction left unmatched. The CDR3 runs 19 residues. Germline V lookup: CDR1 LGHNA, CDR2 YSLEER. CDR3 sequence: CASSQVPLGRQGADEKLFF. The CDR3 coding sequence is TGCGCCAGCAGCCAAGTTCCACTTGGACGACAGGGGGCTGATGAAAAACTGTTTTTT.

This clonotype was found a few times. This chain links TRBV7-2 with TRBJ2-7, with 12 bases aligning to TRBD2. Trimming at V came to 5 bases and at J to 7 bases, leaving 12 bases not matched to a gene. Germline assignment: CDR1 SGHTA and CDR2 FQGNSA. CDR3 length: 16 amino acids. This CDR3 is CASSGRLAGAKGEQYF. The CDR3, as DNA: TGTGCCAGCAGCGGACGACTAGCGGGGGCGAAAGGGGAGCAGTACTTC.

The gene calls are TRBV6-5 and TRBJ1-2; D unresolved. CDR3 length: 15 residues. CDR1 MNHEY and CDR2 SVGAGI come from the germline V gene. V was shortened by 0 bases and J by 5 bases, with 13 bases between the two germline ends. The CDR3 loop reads CASSYSGSHLYGYTF. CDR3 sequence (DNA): TGTGCCAGCAGTTACTCAGGGTCGCACCTTTATGGCTACACCTTC.

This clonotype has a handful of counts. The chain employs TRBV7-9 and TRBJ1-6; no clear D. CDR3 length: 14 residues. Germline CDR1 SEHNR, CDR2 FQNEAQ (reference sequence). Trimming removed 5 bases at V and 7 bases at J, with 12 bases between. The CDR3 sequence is CASSATSLNSPLHF. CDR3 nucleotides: TGTGCCAGCAGCGCTACATCCCTCAATTCACCCCTCCACTTT.

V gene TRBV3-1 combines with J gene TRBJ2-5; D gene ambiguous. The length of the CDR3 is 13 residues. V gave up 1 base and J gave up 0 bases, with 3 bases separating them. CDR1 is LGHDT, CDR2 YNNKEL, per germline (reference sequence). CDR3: CASSQGYQETQYF. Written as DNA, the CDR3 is TGTGCCAGCAGCCAAGGGTACCAAGAGACCCAGTACTTC.

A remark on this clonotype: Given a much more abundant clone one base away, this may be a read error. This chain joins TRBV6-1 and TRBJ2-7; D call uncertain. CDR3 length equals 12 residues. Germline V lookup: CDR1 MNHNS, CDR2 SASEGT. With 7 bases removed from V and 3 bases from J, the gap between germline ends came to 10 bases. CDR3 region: CASKRPDYEQYF. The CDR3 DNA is TGTGCCAGCAAGAGGCCCGACTACGAGCAGTACTTC.